The 17 T cell receptor beta chains below were found in one sample sequenced in a study of Graves' ophthalmopathy and Graves' hyperthyroidism. TCR beta CDR3 regions were amplified from RNA transcripts. HTBI-primed first-round RT-PCR preceded second-round multiplex PCR. MiXCR, applied by TCRdb to the multiplex PCR reads, yields one record per CDR3 protein. Of around 600,000 distinct CDR3 sequences in the sample, about 38% were seen once. Sequencing was done on a sample of peripheral blood. The origin of the receptors is an adult man with Graves' ophthalmopathy.

This clonotype occurred a few times. The chain recombines TRBV24-1 with TRBJ2-3; D unresolved. V was pared by 3 bases and J by 7 bases, with 7 bases between. The CDR3 is made up of 12 amino acids. The V gene's germline CDR1 is KGHDR and CDR2 SFDVKD. In DNA, the CDR3 is TGTGCCACCAGTGATCAGACGTATACGCAGTATTTT. Its translation is CATSDQTYTQYF.

This clonotype has more than one count but fewer than ten. The chain has TRBV6-1 and TRBJ1-4; D unclear. This CDR3 spans 14 amino acids. With 7 bases removed from V and 0 bases from J, the gap between germline ends came to 9 bases. Germline assignment: CDR1 MNHNS and CDR2 SASEGT. The CDR3 DNA follows: TGTGCCAGCACCCGCGGCCCAACTAATGAAAAACTGTTTTTT. The encoded protein is CASTRGPTNEKLFF.

This clonotype was seen repeatedly, ten times or more. The J gene is TRBJ2-5, the V gene TRBV7-2; 8 bases are a match to TRBD2. V lost 6 bases to trimming and J lost 2 bases; unmatched junction nucleotides: 8. This CDR3 has 15 amino acids. Germline values: CDR1 SGHTA, CDR2 FQGNSA. DNA of the CDR3: TGTGCCAGCAGAAGTCCCGGGAGGGGACAAGAGACCCAGTACTTC. It is translated as CASRSPGRGQETQYF.

J is TRBJ1-2 and V is TRBV10-3, with D possibly matching TRBD1 (5 bases). The CDR3 runs to 14 residues. Germline V gene data show CDR1 as ENHRY and CDR2 as SYGVKD. V shed 10 bases and J shed 8 bases, with 23 bases lying between them. The CDR3 nucleotides read TGTGCCAGCTCACCACGTACAGCTGGGGGGGGCTACACCTTC. Its protein is CASSPRTAGGGYTF.

This clonotype was observed many times. This sequence joins TRBV19 and TRBJ2-5; 7 bases agree with TRBD2. This CDR3 comprises 12 residues. V trimming: 7 bases; J trimming: 9 bases; junction bases outside the gene matches: 8. Per the germline V gene, CDR1 is LNHDA and CDR2 is SQIVND (reference sequence). The CDR3: CASIGGGSPQYF. The CDR3, as DNA: TGTGCCAGTATTGGCGGGGGAAGTCCCCAGTACTTC.

The rearrangement joins TRBV25-1 to TRBJ1-2, with D possibly matching TRBD1 (6 bases). Germline loops: CDR1 MGHDK, CDR2 SYGVNS. CDR3 length: 14 residues. The CDR3 DNA is TGTGCTACGGGGGGCCCCGGGCCAGGTGGTGGCTACACCTTC. This encodes CATGGPGPGGGYTF.

The CDR3: CASRSGLASETQHF. In nucleotides, the CDR3 is TGTGCCAGCAGGTCGGGACTAGCCTCGGAGACCCAGCATTTT. The rearrangement uses TRBV2 and TRBJ1-5; tentative D call: TRBD1 (5 bases). Germline V CDR1 and CDR2: SNHLY, FYNNEI. V dropped 6 bases and J dropped 11 bases, with 20 bases sitting between them. The length of the CDR3 is 14 residues.

This clonotype was detected only a few times. The rearrangement uses TRBV12-5 and TRBJ2-2; no reliable D call. The CDR3 covers 15 residues. Trimming took off 4 bases at V and 5 bases at J, with 14 bases between the two ends. The germline V gene encodes CDR1 LGHNT and CDR2 FRNRAP. The CDR3 reads CASGYLPGRTGELFF. The DNA of the CDR3 is TGTGCTAGTGGTTATCTTCCGGGCAGAACCGGGGAGCTGTTTTTT.

This clonotype has a single count. A much bigger clone sits one base away, suggesting this may be a read error. The J gene is TRBJ1-2, the V gene TRBV6-5; D might be TRBD1 (5 bases). CDR1 and CDR2 (germline): MNHEY, SVGAGI. The CDR3 is made up of 12 amino acids. Written as DNA, the CDR3 is TGTGCCAGCGGTCAGGGTTCGTATGGCCACACCTTC. This sequence encodes CASGQGSYGHTF.

The V and J genes are TRBV29-1 and TRBJ2-6, with TRBD2 matching over 8 bases. Germline lookup yields CDR1 SQVTM and CDR2 ANQGSEA. The CDR3 has 17 residues. The J segment lost 4 bases and the V segment lost 1 base, leaving 9 bases of the junction unmatched. The CDR3 loop reads CSVEGVAGGRGANVLTF. CDR3 DNA sequence: TGCAGCGTTGAAGGCGTGGCGGGGGGCAGGGGGGCCAACGTCCTGACTTTC. Full variable domain (outside the CDR3, taken from reference TRBV29-1 and TRBJ2-6): SAVISQKPSRDICQRGTSLTIQCQVDSQVTMMFWYRQQPGQSLTLIATANQGSEATYESGFVIDKFPISRPNLTFSTLTVSNMSPEDSSIYLCSVEGVAGGRGANVLTFGAGSRLTVL.

The rearrangement joins TRBV25-1 to TRBJ1-3; 8 bases map to TRBD1. The CDR3 contains 16 residues. With V trimmed by 8 bases and J by 0 bases, 9 bases remained unmatched. CDR1 is MGHDK and CDR2 is SYGVNS in the germline V gene. The CDR3 bases are TGTGCCAGCTCACCGGCCGGGACAGGCTCTGGAAACACCATATATTTT. Translation: CASSPAGTGSGNTIYF.

This clonotype was picked up many times. The chain combines TRBV7-2 with TRBJ1-1; D is undetermined. V was trimmed by 5 bases and J by 3 bases, leaving 13 bases between them. Germline assignment: CDR1 SGHTA and CDR2 FQGNSA. This CDR3 is 14 amino acids long. The DNA of the CDR3 is TGTGCCAGCAGCCCCCGGAGAGGGTACACTGAAGCTTTCTTT. It yields the protein CASSPRRGYTEAFF.

In the case of this clonotype: This may come from a read error, since a much larger clone is one base off. In this CDR3 the conserved last residue, phenylalanine or tryptophan, is missing, so a read error is likely. The chain links TRBV5-1 to TRBJ2-5; 7 nucleotides align to TRBD2. This CDR3 is built from 16 residues. The V segment lost 0 bases and the J segment 2 bases; nucleotides outside the gene matches: 7. Germline lookup yields CDR1 SGHRS and CDR2 YFSETQ. The CDR3 DNA reads TGCGCCAGCAGCTTGGAGCGGGGTATGAATCAAGAGACCCAGTACCTC. Its translation: CASSLERGMNQETQYL.

V gene TRBV25-1 combines with J gene TRBJ2-7; TRBD1 aligns across 9 bases. Germline V gene data show CDR1 as MGHDK and CDR2 as SYGVNS. V was pared by 1 base and J by 6 bases, with 13 bases of the junction left unmatched. The CDR3 has 17 residues. The CDR3 DNA sequence: TGTGCCAGCAGTGAATCCGTGGGGACAGGGACGGGGCTCGAGCAGTACTTC. It translates to CASSESVGTGTGLEQYF.

Ten or more counts support this clonotype. The rearrangement joins TRBV13 to TRBJ1-6; no clear D. CDR1 is PRHDT and CDR2 is FYEKMQ in the germline V gene (reference sequence). Trimming pared 5 bases from V and 3 bases from J, leaving 8 bases between. The CDR3 spans 14 residues. The CDR3 is CASSKENYNSPLHF. The CDR3 bases are TGTGCCAGCAGCAAAGAAAACTATAATTCACCCCTCCACTTT. The full variable domain, in which reference TRBV13 and TRBJ1-6 provide the parts outside the CDR3, is AAGVIQSPRHLIKEKRETATLKCYPIPRHDTVYWYQQGPGQDPQFLISFYEKMQSDKGSIPDRFSAQQFSDYHSELNMSSLELGDSALYFCASSKENYNSPLHFGNGTRLTVT.

The rearrangement uses TRBV2 and TRBJ1-5, with 7 bases lining up with TRBD1. The trim removed 7 bases at V and 7 bases at J, leaving 7 bases unmatched. The CDR3 consists of 13 residues. In germline, CDR1 is SNHLY, CDR2 FYNNEI. The CDR3 DNA reads TGTGCCAGCACCAGGGGGGTCGGGCAGCCCCAGCATTTT. Residues: CASTRGVGQPQHF.

This chain joins TRBV10-3 and TRBJ1-5; no clear D gene. CDR3 length: 16 residues. Germline V gene sequence: CDR1 ENHRY, CDR2 SYGVKD. V was shortened by 3 bases and J by 4 bases, with 16 bases between the two germline ends. This CDR3 is CAISDPGSTPNQPQHF. The CDR3 DNA is TGTGCCATCAGTGATCCCGGGTCGACACCTAATCAGCCCCAGCATTTT.